These 25 T cell receptor beta chains came from one sample sequenced in a study of OX40 agonist ivuxolimab in advanced cancers. Libraries were prepared by immunoSEQ multiplex PCR; TCRdb keeps only in-frame clonotypes and omits some of them. The repertoire holds about 60,000 clones, with roughly 89% as singletons. The sample here was CD4+ or CD8+ T cells sorted from blood, taken in a trial of the OX40 agonist ivuxolimab. These receptors all stem from an adult with an advanced solid tumor such as melanoma, head and neck, liver or kidney cancer.

The chain is built from TRBV6-5 and TRBJ1-6, with no clear D. Trimming took off 0 bases at V and 7 bases at J, with 10 bases between the two ends. Germline CDR1 and CDR2: MNHEY and SVGAGI. The CDR3 runs to 15 residues. The CDR3 reads CASSYSGKPNSPLHF. CDR3 sequence (DNA): TGTGCCAGCAGTTACTCGGGGAAGCCAAATTCACCCCTCCACTTT.

This chain uses TRBV28 with TRBJ2-7; D is uncertain. The V and J ends lost 6 bases and 5 bases respectively, with 14 bases between them. This CDR3 comprises 13 residues. Germline CDR1 and CDR2: MDHEN and SYDVKM. The DNA for the CDR3 is TGTGCCAGCAGGCGGCAAGTCAGGAACGAGCAGTACTTC. This encodes CASRRQVRNEQYF.

This chain uses TRBV6-5 with TRBJ2-1, with D unresolved. Trimming cost V 8 bases and J 3 bases, with 14 bases left between them. The CDR3 runs 14 residues. The germline V gene encodes CDR1 MNHEY and CDR2 SVGAGI. CDR3 region: CASSRAANYNEQFF. CDR3 in DNA: TGTGCCAGCTCTAGGGCGGCAAACTACAATGAGCAGTTCTTC.

This clone has only one observation. The chain is built from TRBV28 and TRBJ1-4; D unresolved. CDR1 is MDHEN and CDR2 is SYDVKM in the germline V gene. The CDR3 has 10 residues. V shed 5 bases and J shed 11 bases, with 6 bases lying between them. The CDR3 nucleotides read TGTGCCAGCAGTGGTGGGAAACTGTTTTTT. It yields the protein CASSGGKLFF.

The chain uses TRBV18 and TRBJ1-2, with D hard to call. The length of the CDR3 is 12 residues. Germline V lookup: CDR1 KGHSH, CDR2 LQKENI. The V gene lost 10 bases and the J gene lost 3 bases, with 12 bases spanning the gap. CDR3 nucleotides: TGTGCCACCTCCCCAGGAGACTATGGCTACACCTTC. Translation gives CATSPGDYGYTF.

The V and J genes are TRBV28 and TRBJ2-7, with 15 bases lining up with TRBD2. CDR3 length: 15 amino acids. Germline-derived CDR1 and CDR2 are MDHEN and SYDVKM. V lost 5 bases, J lost 7 bases, and 6 bases stayed unmatched. This CDR3 is CASSRTSGRAGEQYF. The CDR3 DNA is TGTGCCAGCAGTCGGACTAGCGGGAGGGCCGGTGAGCAGTACTTC.

Comments on this clone: At one of its ends the junction is not consistent with the germline gene, which may arise from a read error. The chain is built from TRBV12-5 and TRBJ1-3; 7 bases agree with TRBD1. The germline V gene has CDR1 LGHNT and CDR2 FRNRAP. This CDR3 is built from 17 residues. CDR3 bases: TGTGCTAGTCGTTTTCCCCGTCTTGAGGGGGCAGGGAACACCATATATTTT. It specifies CASRFPRLEGAGNTIYF.

CDR3 nucleotides: TGTGCCAGCAGAGTAGGGGGTGGAAATGAGCAGTTCTTC. It codes for CASRVGGGNEQFF. J is TRBJ2-1 and V is TRBV2; the D gene is possibly TRBD1 (6 bases). With 6 bases removed from V and 7 bases from J, the gap between germline ends came to 13 bases. CDR1 is SNHLY and CDR2 is FYNNEI in the germline V gene. The CDR3 covers 13 residues.

The J gene is TRBJ1-1, the V gene TRBV7-8, with D possibly TRBD1 on 5 matching bases. The CDR3 loop spans 15 amino acids. V lost 1 base, J lost 4 bases, and 13 bases lay in between. Germline V CDR1 and CDR2: SGHVS, FQNEAQ. This CDR3 reads CASSLGRPRGTEAFF. The CDR3 bases are TGTGCCAGCAGCTTAGGACGCCCGAGGGGCACTGAAGCTTTCTTT.

The J gene is TRBJ1-4, the V gene TRBV5-6; D unclear. V was trimmed by 0 bases and J by 7 bases, leaving 10 bases between them. This CDR3 has 14 residues. In germline, CDR1 is SGHDT, CDR2 YYEEEE. CDR3 loop: CASSLAAAGEKLFF. The CDR3 DNA sequence: TGTGCCAGCAGCTTGGCCGCGGCAGGTGAAAAACTGTTTTTT.

The chain links TRBV6-5 to TRBJ2-1; the D gene is possibly TRBD2 (6 bases). Germline V gene lookup returns CDR1 MNHEY and CDR2 SVGAGI. This CDR3 has 15 residues. Trimming shortened V by 6 bases and J by 9 bases, and 21 bases separated the two germline ends. CDR3: CASSSSPGGPGEQFF. The CDR3 coding sequence is TGTGCCAGCAGCTCCTCCCCCGGGGGTCCTGGTGAGCAGTTCTTC.

The V and J genes are TRBV7-9 and TRBJ2-5, with D maybe TRBD1 (5 bases). Per the germline V gene, CDR1 is SEHNR and CDR2 is FQNEAQ (reference sequence). The V gene lost 4 bases and the J gene lost 0 bases, with 9 bases spanning the gap. This CDR3 comprises 14 residues. The CDR3 DNA is TGTGCCAGCAGCTCGACAGCGTACCAAGAGACCCAGTACTTC. It translates to CASSSTAYQETQYF.

This clone has more than one count but fewer than ten. The rearrangement links TRBV6-4 to TRBJ1-6; D may be TRBD1 (5 bases). The CDR3 runs 14 residues. V was pared by 6 bases and J by 6 bases, with 12 bases between. Germline CDR1 and CDR2: MRHNA and SNTAGT. This chain's CDR3 is CASRDTSLNSPLHF. In nucleotides, the CDR3 is TGTGCCAGCAGGGACACAAGTCTTAATTCACCCCTCCACTTT.

The chain links TRBV7-2 to TRBJ2-3, with 15 nucleotides matching TRBD2. This CDR3 has 16 residues. V lost 5 bases, J lost 7 bases, and 7 bases stayed unmatched. Germline CDR1 SGHTA, CDR2 FQGNSA. CDR3 sequence reads: CASSRTSGGERNTQYF. CDR3 DNA sequence: TGTGCCAGCAGCCGGACTAGCGGGGGGGAACGGAATACGCAGTATTTT. Filled out from reference TRBV7-2 and TRBJ2-3, the complete variable domain reads GAGVSQSPSNKVTEKGKDVELRCDPISGHTALYWYRQSLGQGLEFLIYFQGNSAPDKSGLPSDRFSAERTGGSVSTLTIQRTQQEDSAVYLCASSRTSGGERNTQYFGPGTRLTVL.

The chain links TRBV5-5 to TRBJ1-2; D is possibly TRBD1 (5 bases). Germline V lookup: CDR1 SGHKS, CDR2 YYEKEE (reference sequence). CDR3 size: 14 residues. Between the trimmed V and J ends, which lost 0 bases and 3 bases, there was a span of 9 bases. CDR3 protein: CASSLARTYYGYTF. For the CDR3, the DNA is TGTGCCAGCAGCTTGGCCAGGACATACTATGGCTACACCTTC. Full variable domain (missing parts from reference TRBV5-5 and TRBJ1-2): DAGVTQSPTHLIKTRGQQVTLRCSPISGHKSVSWYQQVLGQGPQFIFQYYEKEERGRGNFPDRFSARQFPNYSSELNVNALLLGDSALYLCASSLARTYYGYTFGSGTRLTVV.

This clone has a handful of counts. The chain employs TRBV6-5 and TRBJ2-7, with 10 bases that match TRBD1. Germline V gives CDR1 MNHEY, CDR2 SVGAGI. The CDR3 covers 15 residues. V lost 5 bases to trimming and J lost 4 bases; unmatched junction nucleotides: 8. The CDR3 DNA sequence: TGTGCCAGCAGTCTCCTCCGGACAGGGGGGTACGAGCAGTACTTC. Amino acid sequence: CASSLLRTGGYEQYF.

CDR3 region: CASSLGLAQETQYF. The DNA of the CDR3 is TGTGCCAGCAGCTTAGGACTAGCACAAGAGACCCAGTACTTC. V is TRBV7-2 and J is TRBJ2-5; 7 positions match TRBD2. V dropped 1 base and J dropped 2; count of bases not matched to a gene: 1. The CDR3 extends over 14 amino acids. Looked up from germline, CDR1 is SGHTA and CDR2 is FQGNSA.

The gene calls are TRBV5-1 and TRBJ2-3, with a possible D match to TRBD2 (7 bases). The CDR3 runs to 15 residues. Trimming cost V 4 bases and J 2 bases, with 14 bases left between them. The germline CDR1 and CDR2 sequences are SGHRS and YFSETQ. CDR3 sequence reads: CASSLLGGVTDTQYF. In DNA form, the CDR3 reads TGCGCCAGCAGCCTCCTAGGGGGGGTCACAGATACGCAGTATTTT.

This chain joins TRBV19 and TRBJ2-3; maybe TRBD2 (6 bases). The V end was cut by 1 base, the J end by 1 base, with 9 bases between. Germline V CDR1 and CDR2: LNHDA, SQIVND (reference sequence). The length of the CDR3 is 15 residues. The CDR3 DNA follows: TGTGCCAGTAGTATAGCGCGGGGCCGCACAGATACGCAGTATTTT. Its translation: CASSIARGRTDTQYF.

The chain combines TRBV28 with TRBJ2-7, with D uncertain. This CDR3 is built from 13 residues. The V and J ends lost 6 bases and 5 bases respectively, with 14 bases between them. Germline CDR1 reads MDHEN; CDR2 reads SYDVKM. CDR3 amino acids: CASRRTASHEQYF. CDR3 bases: TGTGCCAGCAGGAGGACCGCGTCCCACGAGCAGTACTTC.

The chain recombines TRBV7-2 with TRBJ2-7; D perhaps matches TRBD2 (6 bases). Trimming pared 4 bases from V and 7 bases from J, leaving 20 bases between. The CDR3 has 15 residues. Germline CDR1 is SGHTA and CDR2 is FQGNSA. CDR3 region: CASSSAGLSLGEQYF. The CDR3 coding sequence is TGTGCCAGCAGCTCCGCGGGACTCTCCCTAGGGGAGCAGTACTTC.

V is TRBV2 and J is TRBJ2-1; D unresolved. Germline V gives CDR1 SNHLY, CDR2 FYNNEI. The CDR3 covers 15 residues. V dropped 7 bases and J dropped 0 bases, with 13 bases sitting between them. The CDR3 nucleotides read TGTGCCAGCAACCCGGACGCGACCTCCTACAATGAGCAGTTCTTC. Protein: CASNPDATSYNEQFF.

The gene calls are TRBV19 and TRBJ1-1; possibly TRBD1 for D (5 bases). CDR3 length equals 13 residues. With 4 bases removed from V and 2 bases from J, the gap between germline ends came to 8 bases. Germline CDR1 is LNHDA and CDR2 is SQIVND (reference sequence). CDR3 loop: CASSTRGNTEAFF. In nucleotides, the CDR3 is TGTGCCAGTAGTACAAGGGGTAACACTGAAGCTTTCTTT.

The V call is TRBV28, the J call TRBJ1-4; the match to TRBD1 covers 10 bases. The germline V gene has CDR1 MDHEN and CDR2 SYDVKM. J gave up 7 bases and V 5 bases, and 4 bases lay outside the gene matches. The CDR3 is made up of 14 amino acids. In nucleotides, the CDR3 is TGTGCCAGCAGTCCAGACAGGGGGCGTGAAAAACTGTTTTTT. It is translated as CASSPDRGREKLFF.

This clone was observed a few times. The chain carries TRBV5-1 and TRBJ1-4, with TRBD1 matching over 9 bases. Germline V gene lookup returns CDR1 SGHRS and CDR2 YFSETQ. V shed 0 bases, J shed 8 bases, and the junction held 2 bases outside the gene matches. CDR3 length: 14 amino acids. The CDR3 sequence: CASSLGTGAEKLFF. Written as DNA, the CDR3 is TGCGCCAGCAGCTTGGGGACAGGGGCGGAAAAACTGTTTTTT.